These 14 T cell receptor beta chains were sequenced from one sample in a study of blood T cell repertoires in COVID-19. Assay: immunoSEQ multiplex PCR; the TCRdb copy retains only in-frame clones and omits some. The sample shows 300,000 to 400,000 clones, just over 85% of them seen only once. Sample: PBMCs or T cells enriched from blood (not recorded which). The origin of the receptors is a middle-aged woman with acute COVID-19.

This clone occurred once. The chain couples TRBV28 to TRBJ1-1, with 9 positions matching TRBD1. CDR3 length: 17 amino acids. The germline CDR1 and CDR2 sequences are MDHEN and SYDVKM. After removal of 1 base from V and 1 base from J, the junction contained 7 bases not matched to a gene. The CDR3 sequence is CASSLYRGRLPNTEAFF. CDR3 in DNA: TGTGCCAGCAGTTTATACAGGGGGCGTTTACCGAACACTGAAGCTTTCTTT. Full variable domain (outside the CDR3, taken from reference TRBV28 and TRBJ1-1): DVKVTQSSRYLVKRTGEKVFLECVQDMDHENMFWYRQDPGLGLRLIYFSYDVKMKEKGDIPEGYSVSREKKERFSLILESASTNQTSMYLCASSLYRGRLPNTEAFFGQGTRLTVV.

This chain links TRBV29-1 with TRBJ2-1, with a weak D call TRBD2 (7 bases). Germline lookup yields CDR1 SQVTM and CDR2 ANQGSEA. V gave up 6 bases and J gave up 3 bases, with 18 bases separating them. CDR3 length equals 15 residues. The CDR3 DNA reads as TGCAGCGTCGGGGAGGGGGGAAATCTCTACAATGAGCAGTTCTTC. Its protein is CSVGEGGNLYNEQFF.

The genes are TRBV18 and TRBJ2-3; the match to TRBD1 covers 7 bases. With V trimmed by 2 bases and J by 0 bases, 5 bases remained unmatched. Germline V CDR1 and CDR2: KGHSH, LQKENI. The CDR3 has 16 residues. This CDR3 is CASSPMGTASTDTQYF. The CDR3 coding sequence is TGTGCCAGCTCACCAATGGGGACAGCTAGCACAGATACGCAGTATTTT.

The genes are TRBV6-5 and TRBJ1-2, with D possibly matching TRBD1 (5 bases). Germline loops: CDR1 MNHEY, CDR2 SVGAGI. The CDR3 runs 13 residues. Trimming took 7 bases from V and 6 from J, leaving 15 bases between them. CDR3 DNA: TGTGCCAGCAAGATCGGGACTCTAGATGGCTACACCTTC. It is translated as CASKIGTLDGYTF.

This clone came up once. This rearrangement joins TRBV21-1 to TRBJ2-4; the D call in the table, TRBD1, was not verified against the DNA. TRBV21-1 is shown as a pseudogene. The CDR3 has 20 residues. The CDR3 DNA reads TGTGCCAGCAGCAAGTGGGGAAAAGGATTCGGACAGATAGCCAAAAACATTCAGTACTTC. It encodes CASSKWGKGFGQIAKNIQYF.

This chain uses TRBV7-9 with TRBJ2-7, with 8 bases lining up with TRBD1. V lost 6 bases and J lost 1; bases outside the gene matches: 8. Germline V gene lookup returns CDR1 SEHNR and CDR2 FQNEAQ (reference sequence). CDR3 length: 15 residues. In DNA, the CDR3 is TGTGCCAGCAGTTCCGACAGGGGCCGATCCTACGAGCAGTACTTC. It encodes CASSSDRGRSYEQYF.

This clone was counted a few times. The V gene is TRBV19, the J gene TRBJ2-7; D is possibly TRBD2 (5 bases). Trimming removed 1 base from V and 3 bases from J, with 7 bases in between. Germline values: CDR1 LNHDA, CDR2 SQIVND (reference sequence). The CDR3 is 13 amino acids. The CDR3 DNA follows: TGTGCCAGTAGTATAGCGGGGTACTACGAGCAGTACTTC. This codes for CASSIAGYYEQYF.

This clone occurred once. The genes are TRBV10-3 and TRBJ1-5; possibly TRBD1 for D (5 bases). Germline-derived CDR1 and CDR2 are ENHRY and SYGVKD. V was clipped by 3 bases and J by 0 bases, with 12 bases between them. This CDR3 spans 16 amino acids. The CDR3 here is CAISDRRGDSNQPQHF. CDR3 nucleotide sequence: TGTGCCATCAGTGATCGGCGGGGGGATAGCAATCAGCCCCAGCATTTT.

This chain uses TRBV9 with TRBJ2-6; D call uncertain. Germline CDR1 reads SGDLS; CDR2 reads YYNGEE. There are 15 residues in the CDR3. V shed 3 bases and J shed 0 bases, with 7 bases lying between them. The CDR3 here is CASSAASSGANVLTF. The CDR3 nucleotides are TGTGCCAGCAGCGCTGCTAGCTCTGGGGCCAACGTCCTGACTTTC.

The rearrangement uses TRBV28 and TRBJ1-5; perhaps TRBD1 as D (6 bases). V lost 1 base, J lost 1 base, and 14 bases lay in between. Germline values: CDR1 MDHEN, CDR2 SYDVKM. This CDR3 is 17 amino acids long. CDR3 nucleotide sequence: TGTGCCAGCAGTTTATTGGGGGCCGGCAAGAGCAATCAGCCCCAGCATTTT. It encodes CASSLLGAGKSNQPQHF.

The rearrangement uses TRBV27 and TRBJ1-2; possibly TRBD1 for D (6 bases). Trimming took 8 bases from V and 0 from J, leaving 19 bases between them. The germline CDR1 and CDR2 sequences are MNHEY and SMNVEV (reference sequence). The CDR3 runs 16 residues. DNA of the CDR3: TGTGCCAGCGGCCCAGGACAGAGCCTGCCTAACTATGGCTACACCTTC. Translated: CASGPGQSLPNYGYTF.

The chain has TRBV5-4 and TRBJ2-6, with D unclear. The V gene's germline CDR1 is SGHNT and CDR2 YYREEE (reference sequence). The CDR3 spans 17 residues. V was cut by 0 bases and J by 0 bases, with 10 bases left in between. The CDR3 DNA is TGTGCCAGCAGCTTGGGTATAGCCTACTCTGGGGCCAACGTCCTGACTTTC. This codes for CASSLGIAYSGANVLTF. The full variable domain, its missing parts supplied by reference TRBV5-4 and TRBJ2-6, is ETGVTQSPTHLIKTRGQQVTLRCSSQSGHNTVSWYQQALGQGPQFIFQYYREEENGRGNFPPRFSGLQFPNYSSELNVNALELDDSALYLCASSLGIAYSGANVLTFGAGSRLTVL.

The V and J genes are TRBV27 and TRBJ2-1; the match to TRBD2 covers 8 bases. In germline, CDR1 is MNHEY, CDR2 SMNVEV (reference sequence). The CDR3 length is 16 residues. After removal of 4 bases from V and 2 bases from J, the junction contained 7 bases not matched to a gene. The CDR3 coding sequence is TGTGCCAGCAGTTCTCCCCAGCGGGGGACCTACAATGAGCAGTTCTTC. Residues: CASSSPQRGTYNEQFF.

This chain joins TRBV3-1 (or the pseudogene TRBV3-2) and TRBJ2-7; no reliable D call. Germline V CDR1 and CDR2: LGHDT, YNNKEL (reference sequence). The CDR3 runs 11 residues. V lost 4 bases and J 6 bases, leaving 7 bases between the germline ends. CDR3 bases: TGTGCCAGCAGCCGTCTCGGCGAGCAGTACTTC. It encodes CASSRLGEQYF.